This T cell receptor (beta chain) was recovered during a study of shared clonotypes between healthy human individuals. The V gene's germline CDR1 is MDHEN and CDR2 SYDVKM. This CDR3 is built from 15 residues. After removal of 6 bases from V and 2 bases from J, the junction contained 7 bases not matched to a gene. Generated by immunoSEQ multiplex PCR, the TCRdb table keeps only in-frame clones and is missing some. Counted here are about 1 million clones, approximately 70% occurring once; the ten biggest clones make up over 1.3%. A CD45RA+ naive subset and a CD45RA-negative memory subset were split from CD4+ cells.

The sequenced sample was memory CD4+ T cells sorted from blood. The sample's subset: CD45RA-negative fraction. The V and J genes are TRBV28 and TRBJ1-5; TRBD1 matches at 7 bases. The clonotype originates from a man younger than 35 in good health. Written as DNA, the CDR3 is TGTGCCAGCAGCGAACCGGGACAGCGCAATCAGCCCCAGCATTTT. Translating it yields CASSEPGQRNQPQHF. The full variable domain, its missing parts supplied by reference TRBV28 and TRBJ1-5, is DVKVTQSSRYLVKRTGEKVFLECVQDMDHENMFWYRQDPGLGLRLIYFSYDVKMKEKGDIPEGYSVSREKKERFSLILESASTNQTSMYLCASSEPGQRNQPQHFGDGTRLSIL.